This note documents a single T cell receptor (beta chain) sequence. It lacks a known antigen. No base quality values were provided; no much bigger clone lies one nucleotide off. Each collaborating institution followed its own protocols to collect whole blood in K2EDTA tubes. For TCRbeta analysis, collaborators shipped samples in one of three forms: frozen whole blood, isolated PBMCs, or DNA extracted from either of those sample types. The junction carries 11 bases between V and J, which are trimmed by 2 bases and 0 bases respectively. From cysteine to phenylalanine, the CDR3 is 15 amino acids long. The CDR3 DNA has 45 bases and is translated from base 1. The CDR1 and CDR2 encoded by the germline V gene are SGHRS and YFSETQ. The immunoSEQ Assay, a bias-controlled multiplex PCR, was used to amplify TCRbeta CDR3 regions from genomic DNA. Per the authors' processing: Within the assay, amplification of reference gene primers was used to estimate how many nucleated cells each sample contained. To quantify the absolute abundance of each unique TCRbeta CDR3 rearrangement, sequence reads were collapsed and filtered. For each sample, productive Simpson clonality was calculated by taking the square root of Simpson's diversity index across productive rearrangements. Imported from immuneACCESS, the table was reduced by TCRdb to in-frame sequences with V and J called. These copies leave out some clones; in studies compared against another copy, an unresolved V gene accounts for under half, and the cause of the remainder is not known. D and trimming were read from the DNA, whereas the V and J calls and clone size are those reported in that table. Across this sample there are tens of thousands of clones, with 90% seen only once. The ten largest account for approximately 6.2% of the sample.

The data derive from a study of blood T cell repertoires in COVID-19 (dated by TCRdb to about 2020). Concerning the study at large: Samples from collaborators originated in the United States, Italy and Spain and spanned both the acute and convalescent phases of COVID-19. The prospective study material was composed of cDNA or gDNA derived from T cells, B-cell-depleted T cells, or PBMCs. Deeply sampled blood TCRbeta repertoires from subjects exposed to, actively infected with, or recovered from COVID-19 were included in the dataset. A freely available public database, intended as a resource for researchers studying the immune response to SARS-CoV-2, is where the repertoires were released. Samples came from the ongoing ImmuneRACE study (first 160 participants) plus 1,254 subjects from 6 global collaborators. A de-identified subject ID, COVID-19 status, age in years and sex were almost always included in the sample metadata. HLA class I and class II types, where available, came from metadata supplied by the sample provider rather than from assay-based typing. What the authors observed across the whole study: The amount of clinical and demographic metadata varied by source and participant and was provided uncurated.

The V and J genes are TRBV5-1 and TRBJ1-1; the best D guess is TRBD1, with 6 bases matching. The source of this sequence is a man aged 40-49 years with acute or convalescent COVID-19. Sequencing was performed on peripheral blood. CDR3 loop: CASSLQTGLNTEAFF. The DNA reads TGCGCCAGCAGCTTACAGACAGGTTTGAACACTGAAGCTTTCTTT.